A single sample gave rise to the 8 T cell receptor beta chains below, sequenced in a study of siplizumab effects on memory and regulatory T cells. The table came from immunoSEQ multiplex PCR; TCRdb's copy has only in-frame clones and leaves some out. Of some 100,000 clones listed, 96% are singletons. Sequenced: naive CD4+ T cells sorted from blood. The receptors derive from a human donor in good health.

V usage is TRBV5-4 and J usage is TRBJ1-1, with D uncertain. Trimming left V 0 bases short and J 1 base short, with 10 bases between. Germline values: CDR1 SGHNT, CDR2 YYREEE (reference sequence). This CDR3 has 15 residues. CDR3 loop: CASSLALEENTEAFF. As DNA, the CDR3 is TGTGCCAGCAGCTTGGCACTAGAGGAGAACACTGAAGCTTTCTTT.

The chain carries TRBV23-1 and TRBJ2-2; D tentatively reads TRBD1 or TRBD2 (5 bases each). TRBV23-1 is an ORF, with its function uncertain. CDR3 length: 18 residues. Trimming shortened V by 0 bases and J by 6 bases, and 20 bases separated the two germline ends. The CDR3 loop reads CASSQSPGPGNGAGELFF. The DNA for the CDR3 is TGCGCCAGCAGTCAATCACCGGGACCGGGAAACGGGGCCGGGGAGCTGTTTTTT.

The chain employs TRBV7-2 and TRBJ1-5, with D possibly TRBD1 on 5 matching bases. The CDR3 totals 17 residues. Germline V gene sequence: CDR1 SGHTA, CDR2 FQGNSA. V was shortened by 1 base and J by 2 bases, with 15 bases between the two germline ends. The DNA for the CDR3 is TGTGCCAGCAGCTTAGAAGTACAGTTAGGGGGCAATCAGCCCCAGCATTTT. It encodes CASSLEVQLGGNQPQHF.

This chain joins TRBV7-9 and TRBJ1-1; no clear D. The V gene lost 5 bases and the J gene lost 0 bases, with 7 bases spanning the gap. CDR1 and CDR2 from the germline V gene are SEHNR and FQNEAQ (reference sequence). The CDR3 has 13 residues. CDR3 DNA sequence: TGTGCCAGCAGCCAGGAAATGAACACTGAAGCTTTCTTT. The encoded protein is CASSQEMNTEAFF.

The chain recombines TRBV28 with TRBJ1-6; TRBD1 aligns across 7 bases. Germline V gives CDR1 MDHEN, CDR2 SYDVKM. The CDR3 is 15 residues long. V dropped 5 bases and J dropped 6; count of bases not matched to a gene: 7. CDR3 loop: CASSRTGTANSPLHF. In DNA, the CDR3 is TGTGCCAGCAGTCGGACCGGGACAGCTAATTCACCCCTCCACTTT.

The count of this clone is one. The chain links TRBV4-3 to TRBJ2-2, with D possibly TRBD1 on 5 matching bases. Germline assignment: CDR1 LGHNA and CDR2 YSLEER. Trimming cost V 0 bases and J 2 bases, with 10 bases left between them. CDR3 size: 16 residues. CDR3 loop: CASSQEGWGNTGELFF. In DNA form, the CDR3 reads TGCGCCAGCAGCCAAGAGGGGTGGGGCAACACCGGGGAGCTGTTTTTT.

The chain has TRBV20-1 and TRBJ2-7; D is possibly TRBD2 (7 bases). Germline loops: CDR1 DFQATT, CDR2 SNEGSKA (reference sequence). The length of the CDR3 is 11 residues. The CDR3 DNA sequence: TGCAGCGGAGGGGGGGACTACGAGCAGTACTTC. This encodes CSGGGDYEQYF.

The CDR3: CASSHTGIQEPQHF. CDR3 sequence (DNA): TGTGCCAGCAGTCACACAGGGATTCAGGAGCCCCAGCATTTT. The rearrangement uses TRBV27 and TRBJ1-5; tentative D call: TRBD1 (6 bases). Germline CDR1 MNHEY, CDR2 SMNVEV (reference sequence). CDR3 size: 14 residues. V gave up 5 bases and J gave up 8 bases, with 16 bases separating them.